These 27 T cell receptor beta chains share one sample of origin, sequenced in a study of OX40 agonist ivuxolimab in advanced cancers. TCRdb keeps only in-frame clones here, not all; method: immunoSEQ multiplex PCR. Among fewer than 80,000 clones listed, about four fifths were seen once. The specimen comprised CD4+ or CD8+ T cells sorted from blood, sampled in a trial of the OX40 agonist ivuxolimab. The receptors come from an adult with an advanced solid tumor such as melanoma, head and neck, liver or kidney cancer.

V is TRBV7-9 and J is TRBJ1-1, with 8 bases that match TRBD1. V shed 5 bases and J 3 bases; nucleotides not matched to a gene: 2. The germline V gene has CDR1 SEHNR and CDR2 FQNEAQ (reference sequence). The CDR3 is 13 residues long. The CDR3 is CASSLQGDTEAFF. The CDR3 coding sequence is TGTGCCAGCAGCCTACAGGGGGACACTGAAGCTTTCTTT.

The genes are TRBV10-3 and TRBJ2-1, with D tentatively TRBD2 (5 bases). The CDR3 consists of 15 residues. The V gene lost 2 bases and the J gene lost 0 bases, with 8 bases spanning the gap. Germline CDR1 ENHRY, CDR2 SYGVKD. CDR3 protein: CAISEGGSSYNEQFF. The CDR3 nucleotides read TGTGCCATCAGTGAGGGAGGAAGCTCCTACAATGAGCAGTTCTTC.

The rearrangement links TRBV6-6 to TRBJ2-7; 10 bases line up with TRBD1. CDR1 is MNHNY and CDR2 is SVGAGI in the germline V gene (reference sequence). Germline trimming cut 5 bases from V and 2 bases from J; bases unmatched to any gene: 3. This CDR3 contains 14 residues. In DNA form, the CDR3 reads TGTGCCAGCAGTGCAGACAGGGGGCCCTACGAGCAGTACTTC. Translation gives CASSADRGPYEQYF.

CDR3 coding DNA: TGTGCCAGCAGCTCCAGGGACACGAACACTGAAGCTTTCTTT. It translates to CASSSRDTNTEAFF. This chain joins TRBV7-8 and TRBJ1-1, with D possibly TRBD1 on 6 matching bases. Germline V gene sequence: CDR1 SGHVS, CDR2 FQNEAQ. V lost 4 bases to trimming and J lost 1 base, with 10 bases between them. The CDR3 loop spans 14 amino acids. Variable domain in full (rest from reference TRBV7-8 and TRBJ1-1): GAGVSQSPRYKVAKRGQDVALRCDPISGHVSLFWYQQALGQGPEFLTYFQNEAQLDKSGLPSDRFFAERPEGSVSTLKIQRTQQEDSAVYLCASSSRDTNTEAFFGQGTRLTVV.

V gene TRBV28 combines with J gene TRBJ2-7; D possibly corresponds to TRBD1 (6 bases). V lost 4 bases, J lost 3 bases, and 10 bases lay in between. The CDR3 sequence is 13 residues long. Germline CDR1 is MDHEN and CDR2 is SYDVKM. CDR3 loop: CASSSTGFYEQYF. DNA for the CDR3: TGTGCCAGCAGTTCCACAGGGTTCTACGAGCAGTACTTC.

This sequence joins TRBV6-5 and TRBJ2-7, with D unresolved. Germline V gives CDR1 MNHEY, CDR2 SVGAGI. CDR3 length: 14 amino acids. With 2 bases removed from V and 6 bases from J, the gap between germline ends came to 14 bases. CDR3 nucleotides: TGTGCCAGCAGTTACGGTGGTGCCAAGGGCGAGCAGTACTTC. Translation: CASSYGGAKGEQYF.

V gene TRBV5-6 combines with J gene TRBJ2-7; TRBD1 aligns across 9 bases. The germline V gene has CDR1 SGHDT and CDR2 YYEEEE. J lost 3 bases, V lost 5 bases, and 9 bases had no gene match. This CDR3 is built from 15 residues. This CDR3 is CASRKAGTGRYEQYF. CDR3 sequence (DNA): TGTGCCAGCAGAAAAGCCGGGACAGGGCGCTACGAGCAGTACTTC. Filled out from reference TRBV5-6 and TRBJ2-7, the complete variable domain reads DAGVTQSPTHLIKTRGQQVTLRCSPKSGHDTVSWYQQALGQGPQFIFQYYEEEERQRGNFPDRFSGHQFPNYSSELNVNALLLGDSALYLCASRKAGTGRYEQYFGPGTRLTVT.

The chain combines TRBV7-2 with TRBJ1-5; D remains unclear. V was shortened by 4 bases and J by 0 bases, with 10 bases between the two germline ends. The germline V gene encodes CDR1 SGHTA and CDR2 FQGNSA. CDR3 length: 15 amino acids. CDR3 loop: CASSSDGFSNQPQHF. The CDR3 DNA reads TGTGCCAGCAGCTCCGACGGGTTTAGCAATCAGCCCCAGCATTTT.

This clone was seen just once. The rearrangement links TRBV19 to TRBJ2-4; TRBD1 matches 8 bases. Trimming took 5 bases from V and 8 from J; bases not matched to a gene: 5. This CDR3 has 13 amino acids. The germline gives CDR1 LNHDA, CDR2 SQIVND (reference sequence). CDR3 sequence reads: CASSWTGIDIQYF. The DNA of the CDR3 is TGTGCCAGTAGTTGGACAGGGATAGACATTCAGTACTTC. The variable domain in full, with the rest retrieved from reference TRBV19 and TRBJ2-4, is DGGITQSPKYLFRKEGQNVTLSCEQNLNHDAMYWYRQDPGQGLRLIYYSQIVNDFQKGDIAEGYSVSREKKESFPLTVTSAQKNPTAFYLCASSWTGIDIQYFGAGTRLSVL.

The CDR3 region has the DNA TGTGCCAGCAGCCGCTATTTACACTCCTACGAGCAGTACTTC. It translates to CASSRYLHSYEQYF. The gene calls are TRBV7-2 and TRBJ2-7; no clear D gene. CDR3 size: 14 residues. CDR1 is SGHTA, CDR2 FQGNSA, per germline. The germline V and J ends were trimmed by 5 bases and 0 bases, with 11 bases remaining between them.

This clone was observed once. The V call is TRBV2, the J call TRBJ2-7, with 11 bases lining up with TRBD1. The CDR3 runs to 15 residues. Germline-derived CDR1 and CDR2 are SNHLY and FYNNEI. Unmatched junction bases numbered 8, after V lost 6 bases and J lost 4 bases. CDR3 DNA sequence: TGTGCCAGCAGCCCCGGCCGGGACAGGGGGTACGAGCAGTACTTC. Protein: CASSPGRDRGYEQYF.

This clone was counted a single time. The gene calls are TRBV7-2 and TRBJ2-3, with 10 bases that match TRBD2. The CDR3 is 16 residues long. V lost 1 base to trimming and J lost 3 bases; unmatched junction nucleotides: 4. In germline, CDR1 is SGHTA, CDR2 FQGNSA. Written as DNA, the CDR3 is TGTGCCAGCAGCTTAGAGCGGGGGGGCGGGACAGATACGCAGTATTTT. Residues: CASSLERGGGTDTQYF.

The V and J genes are TRBV18 and TRBJ1-2; TRBD1 matches at 8 bases. The V segment lost 6 bases and the J segment 7 bases; nucleotides outside the gene matches: 16. Germline CDR1 KGHSH, CDR2 LQKENI. This CDR3 is built from 16 residues. Here the CDR3 reads CASSSFGTGPSSGYTF. The CDR3 DNA follows: TGTGCCAGCTCCAGCTTCGGGACAGGACCATCTAGTGGCTACACCTTC.

The chain combines TRBV4-3 with TRBJ2-2; D is possibly TRBD1 (6 bases). V shed 1 base and J shed 5 bases, with 14 bases lying between them. CDR1 and CDR2 from the germline V gene are LGHNA and YSLEER. The CDR3 runs 16 residues. The CDR3 DNA is TGCGCCAGCAGCCAAGCCCACTCGCAGGGGACCGGGGAGCTGTTTTTT. This sequence encodes CASSQAHSQGTGELFF.

The V call is TRBV9, the J call TRBJ1-2; D not certain. In germline, CDR1 is SGDLS, CDR2 YYNGEE. V lost 3 bases to trimming and J lost 0 bases, with 9 bases between them. The CDR3 has 14 residues. The CDR3 spells CASSGVFSNYGYTF. The CDR3 DNA sequence: TGTGCCAGCAGCGGGGTATTCTCTAACTATGGCTACACCTTC.

This chain links TRBV19 with TRBJ1-5, with TRBD1 identical over 8 bases. The ends lost 5 bases at V and 1 base at J; junction bases unmatched: 10. This CDR3 comprises 17 residues. Per the germline V gene, CDR1 is LNHDA and CDR2 is SQIVND (reference sequence). The CDR3 nucleotides are TGTGCCAGTAGTTCAACGCAGGGGGCAAGGAGCAATCAGCCCCAGCATTTT. Translated, it gives CASSSTQGARSNQPQHF.

The gene calls are TRBV7-3 and TRBJ1-1; no reliable D call. V was clipped by 2 bases and J by 3 bases, with 7 bases between them. Germline V gene data show CDR1 as SGHTA and CDR2 as FQGTGA. The length of the CDR3 is 13 residues. The CDR3 reads CASSLGQYTEAFF. The CDR3 DNA reads as TGTGCCAGCAGCTTAGGGCAGTACACTGAAGCTTTCTTT.

This clone was counted a few times. This chain joins TRBV29-1 and TRBJ2-3; D unresolved. The CDR3 spans 15 residues. CDR1 is SQVTM and CDR2 is ANQGSEA in the germline V gene. The DNA for the CDR3 is TGCAGTATTACCATAGGACCGTCAAACACAGATACGCAGTATTTT. It yields the protein CSITIGPSNTDTQYF.

V usage is TRBV7-9 and J usage is TRBJ2-4; no definite D call. The germline V gene has CDR1 SEHNR and CDR2 FQNEAQ (reference sequence). The CDR3 length is 13 residues. Trimming pared 5 bases from V and 6 bases from J, leaving 11 bases between. CDR3 sequence (DNA): TGTGCCAGCAGCCTAATGGAACCAAACATTCAGTACTTC. As protein: CASSLMEPNIQYF. Full variable domain (rest looked up from reference TRBV7-9 and TRBJ2-4): DTGVSQNPRHKITKRGQNVTFRCDPISEHNRLYWYRQTLGQGPEFLTYFQNEAQLEKSRLLSDRFSAERPKGSFSTLEIQRTEQGDSAMYLCASSLMEPNIQYFGAGTRLSVL.

V and J are TRBV4-2 and TRBJ1-1, with D unclear. V was pared by 0 bases and J by 4 bases, with 9 bases between. The germline gives CDR1 LGHNA, CDR2 YNFKEQ. There are 14 residues in the CDR3. The CDR3 spells CASSQDPRGTEAFF. As DNA, the CDR3 is TGTGCCAGCAGCCAAGACCCGCGGGGCACTGAAGCTTTCTTT.

The chain uses TRBV16 and TRBJ1-1; D is perhaps TRBD1 (5 bases). This CDR3 comprises 14 residues. V was clipped by 2 bases and J by 11 bases, with 18 bases between them. Looked up from germline, CDR1 is KGHSY and CDR2 is FQNENV. The CDR3 here is CASSQLQDTGNAFF. The CDR3 nucleotides are TGTGCCAGCAGCCAACTACAAGACACAGGTAATGCTTTCTTT. The full variable domain, its missing parts supplied by reference TRBV16 and TRBJ1-1, is GEEVAQTPKHLVRGEGQKAKLYCAPIKGHSYVFWYQQVLKNEFKFLISFQNENVFDETGMPKERFSAKCLPNSPCSLEIQATKLEDSAVYFCASSQLQDTGNAFFGQGTRLTVV.

This clone was counted between two and nine times. This chain connects TRBV27 to TRBJ2-1; a weak D match, TRBD2 (6 bases). This CDR3 comprises 14 residues. With 3 bases removed from V and 3 bases from J, the gap between germline ends came to 9 bases. CDR1 and CDR2 (germline): MNHEY, SMNVEV (reference sequence). The CDR3 reads CASSFGGGYNEQFF. The CDR3 region has the DNA TGTGCCAGCAGTTTTGGGGGAGGCTACAATGAGCAGTTCTTC.

Comments on this clone: An end of the junction does not agree with germline; a read error may underlie this. J is TRBJ2-5 and V is TRBV7-7, with TRBD1 matching over 7 bases. This CDR3 has 14 residues. CDR1 is SSHAT and CDR2 is FNYEAQ in the germline V gene (reference sequence). The CDR3 reads CASSLLPRGETQYF. Written as DNA, the CDR3 is TGTGCTAGCAGCCTACTACCCAGGGGGGAGACCCAGTACTTC.

V and J are TRBV2 and TRBJ2-7; tentatively, D is TRBD1 (6 bases). V was pared by 10 bases and J by 6 bases, with 22 bases between. Germline assignment: CDR1 SNHLY and CDR2 FYNNEI. CDR3 length equals 14 residues. The CDR3 DNA reads TGTGCCACCCCCCTCGGGGCTCGAGGGGGCGAGCAGTACTTC. It yields the protein CATPLGARGGEQYF.

The V gene is TRBV5-8, the J gene TRBJ2-7, with 10 bases identical to TRBD1. The V gene's germline CDR1 is SGHTS and CDR2 YDEGEE. V dropped 5 bases and J dropped 6; count of bases not matched to a gene: 8. The CDR3 has 14 residues. The CDR3 sequence: CASSPRDRGSEQYF. The CDR3 region has the DNA TGTGCCAGCAGTCCCCGGGACAGGGGATCCGAGCAGTACTTC.

This clone was seen only once. This sequence joins TRBV28 and TRBJ1-5, with 8 bases matching TRBD1. With V trimmed by 10 bases and J by 7 bases, 6 bases remained unmatched. Germline CDR1 reads MDHEN; CDR2 reads SYDVKM. The CDR3 covers 12 residues. The CDR3, as DNA: TGTGCCACCAGGGGGCTGGGGCAGCCCCAGCATTTT. The encoded protein is CATRGLGQPQHF.

V and J are TRBV7-9 and TRBJ2-7; 12 nucleotides line up with TRBD2. The CDR3 is made up of 16 amino acids. CDR1 and CDR2 (germline): SEHNR, FQNEAQ (reference sequence). Unmatched junction bases numbered 3, after V lost 0 bases and J lost 3 bases. As DNA, the CDR3 is TGTGCCAGCAGCTTAGCTCTAGCGGGAGGGTTCTACGAGCAGTACTTC. This gives the protein CASSLALAGGFYEQYF.